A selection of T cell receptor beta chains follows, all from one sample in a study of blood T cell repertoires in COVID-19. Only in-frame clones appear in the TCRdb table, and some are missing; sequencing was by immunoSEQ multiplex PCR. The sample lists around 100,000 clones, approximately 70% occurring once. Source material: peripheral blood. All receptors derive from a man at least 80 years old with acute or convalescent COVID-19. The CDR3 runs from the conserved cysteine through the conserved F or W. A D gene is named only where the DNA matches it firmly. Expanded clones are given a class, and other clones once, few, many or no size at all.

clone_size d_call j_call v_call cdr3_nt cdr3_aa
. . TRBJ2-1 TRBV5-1 TGCGCCAGCAGCCGGTTTATCCTTGGGGGGGGCCGGCAGTTCTTC CASSRFILGGGRQFF
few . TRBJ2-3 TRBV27 TGTGCCAGCAGTCCTCTGGGGGGGCGATTTTTCACAGATACGCAGTATTTT CASSPLGGRFFTDTQYF
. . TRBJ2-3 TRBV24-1 TGTGCCACCAGTGACCCTAAGGAGGCCGGAGGAACAGATACGCAGTATTTT CATSDPKEAGGTDTQYF
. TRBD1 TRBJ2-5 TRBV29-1 TGCAGCGTGCTACAGGGGGCAGAGACCCAGTACTTC CSVLQGAETQYF
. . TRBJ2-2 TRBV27 TGTGCCAGCAGTTCCCACGGTCGGGGTGCGAACACCGGGGAGCTGTTTTTT CASSSHGRGANTGELFF
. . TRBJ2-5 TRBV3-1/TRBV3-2 TGTGCCAGCAGCCAAGATACGGCCTTCCGCGGAGAGACCCAGTACTTC CASSQDTAFRGETQYF
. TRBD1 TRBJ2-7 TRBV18 TGTGCCAGCTCACCAGGGACAGGGCACTCCCTTTACTCCTACGAGCAGTACTTC CASSPGTGHSLYSYEQYF
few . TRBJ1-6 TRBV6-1 TGTGCCAGCAGTGACGCCGGGGGGGCATCTAGGGGTTCACCCCTCCACTTT CASSDAGGASRGSPLHF
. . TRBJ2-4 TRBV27 TGTGCCAGCAGTCTCGGAATAGCGGCAAACATTCAGTACTTC CASSLGIAANIQYF
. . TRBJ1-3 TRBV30 TGTGCCTGGAACCGGGACACATTCGGAAACACCATATATTTT CAWNRDTFGNTIYF
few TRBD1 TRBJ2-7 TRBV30 TGTGCCCGCGGACAGGGGTACGAGCAGTACTTC CARGQGYEQYF
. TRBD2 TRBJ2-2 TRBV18 TGTGCCAGCTCACCGGGACTAGCGGGAGTTGGCGGGGAGCTGTTTTTT CASSPGLAGVGGELFF
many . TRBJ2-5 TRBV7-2 TGTGCCAGCAGCTATAACAGGGTTGGAGAGACCCAGTACTTC CASSYNRVGETQYF
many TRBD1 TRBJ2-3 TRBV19 TGTGCCAGTAGTATGGACAGGGCGTCGACAGATACGCAGTATTTT CASSMDRASTDTQYF
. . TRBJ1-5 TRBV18 TGTGCCAGCTCCCCGCAGGGTAATCAGCCCCAGCATTTT CASSPQGNQPQHF
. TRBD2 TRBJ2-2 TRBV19 TGTGCCAGTAGGCTAGCGGGAACGACCGGGGAGCTGTTTTTT CASRLAGTTGELFF
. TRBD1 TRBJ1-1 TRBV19 TGTGCCACCACGCTCGGGACAGGGAAGAACACTGAAGCTTTCTTT CATTLGTGKNTEAFF
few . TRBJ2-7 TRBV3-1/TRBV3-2 TGTGCCAGCAGCCAAGGGACTACCTACGAGCAGTACTTC CASSQGTTYEQYF
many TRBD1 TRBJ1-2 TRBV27 TGTGCCAGCAGTTCACAGGGGGGGTTTGGCTACACCTTC CASSSQGGFGYTF
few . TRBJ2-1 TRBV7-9 TGTGCCAGCAGCAACAGTTACAATGAGCAGTTCTTC CASSNSYNEQFF
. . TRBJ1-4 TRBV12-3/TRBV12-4 TGTGCCAGCAGTTTAGGGCTGAGGGAAAAACTGTTTTTT CASSLGLREKLFF
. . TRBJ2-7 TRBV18 TGTGCCAGCTCACAAAAAGGGGGTGCGGGTCTCGAGCAGTACTTC CASSQKGGAGLEQYF
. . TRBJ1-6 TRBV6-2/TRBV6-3 TGTGCCAGCAGTTACCCCAGGGTTGATAGCTCCTATAATTCACCCCTCCACTTT CASSYPRVDSSYNSPLHF
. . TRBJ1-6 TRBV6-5 TGTGCCAGCACCAGGGGATATTCGTCACCCCTCCACTTT CASTRGYSSPLHF
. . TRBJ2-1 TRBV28 TGTGCCAGCAGTTTATGGGCTGGCGGGGACAATGAGCAGTTCTTC CASSLWAGGDNEQFF